This T cell receptor beta chain came from a study of control samples from healthy donors and cancer patients. CDR3 size: 15 residues. V was clipped by 8 bases and J by 2 bases; unmatched bases: 9. Germline assignment: CDR1 SNHLY and CDR2 FYNNEI. The data were produced by immunoSEQ multiplex PCR, yet TCRdb's version contains in-frame clones alone and is incomplete. The repertoire consists of approximately 97,000 clones, with approximately 86% occurring once and the leading ten covering approximately 19%. The J gene is TRBJ2-3, the V gene TRBV2, with 8 bases that match TRBD2. The TCR originated in a man aged 25-40 years in good health. The specimen was blood. The CDR3 is CASGRGGPATDTQYF. In DNA form, the CDR3 reads TGTGCCAGCGGTCGCGGGGGGCCCGCCACAGATACGCAGTATTTT.